These 9 T cell receptor beta chains originate from one sample sequenced in a study of siplizumab effects on memory and regulatory T cells. Repertoires were generated with immunoSEQ multiplex PCR, while TCRdb's copy carries only in-frame clones and drops some. The sample includes around 100,000 clones, about nine tenths of them seen just once. Sample: non-Treg CD4+ T cells sorted from blood. The receptor source for this set is a human donor in good health.

The CDR3, as DNA: TGTGCCAGCAGTTCAGGGTTAGATACGCAGTATTTT. It yields the protein CASSSGLDTQYF. V is TRBV6-5 and J is TRBJ2-3; a weak D match, TRBD1 (5 bases). Trimming removed 4 bases from V and 5 bases from J, with 7 bases in between. Germline assignment: CDR1 MNHEY and CDR2 SVGAGI. The CDR3 totals 12 residues.

In its sample, this clone was seen once. This chain uses TRBV7-3 with TRBJ2-2; D remains ambiguous. Trimming cost V 5 bases and J 6 bases, with 16 bases left between them. Germline V CDR1 and CDR2: SGHTA, FQGTGA. The length of the CDR3 is 15 residues. CDR3 DNA sequence: TGTGCCAGCAGCCCTACGCTAACAGAGCCCGGGGAGCTGTTTTTT. Residues: CASSPTLTEPGELFF.

The chain has TRBV5-6 and TRBJ2-7, with 15 bases aligning to TRBD2. V shed 4 bases, J shed 4 bases, and the junction held 3 bases outside the gene matches. The length of the CDR3 is 15 residues. Per germline, CDR1 SGHDT and CDR2 YYEEEE. CDR3 region: CASSRGLAGGYEQYF. The CDR3 nucleotides read TGTGCCAGCAGCCGGGGACTAGCGGGAGGTTACGAGCAGTACTTC.

This clone has a single count. The V gene is TRBV18, the J gene TRBJ1-2; D is perhaps TRBD1 (6 bases). Germline loops: CDR1 KGHSH, CDR2 LQKENI. The CDR3 runs 15 residues. The V and J ends lost 3 bases and 4 bases respectively, with 15 bases between them. The CDR3: CASSPRQDFSYGYTF. Here the CDR3 DNA reads TGTGCCAGCTCACCCAGACAGGACTTCTCCTATGGCTACACCTTC.

The chain employs TRBV19 and TRBJ2-4, with a weak D call TRBD1 (6 bases). Germline V gene lookup returns CDR1 LNHDA and CDR2 SQIVND (reference sequence). The CDR3 contains 16 residues. Trimming removed 10 bases from V and 0 bases from J, with 19 bases in between. The CDR3 DNA reads as TGTGCCACCCCCGGACAGTCGAATGTAGCCAAAAACATTCAGTACTTC. Translating gives CATPGQSNVAKNIQYF.

The chain links TRBV5-1 to TRBJ2-3, with TRBD2 as a possible D gene (5 bases). V was pared by 1 base and J by 12 bases, with 24 bases between. The germline gives CDR1 SGHRS, CDR2 YFSETQ. The CDR3 has 16 residues. CDR3 DNA sequence: TGCGCCAGCAGCTTGAGAGGGTCAGTCTCTCCGCAGCGACAGTATTTT. Translation: CASSLRGSVSPQRQYF.

This clone was picked up a small number of times. The rearrangement joins TRBV30 to TRBJ1-5; D remains unclear. This CDR3 has 14 residues. V gave up 2 bases and J gave up 2 bases, with 10 bases separating them. Germline CDR1 GTSNPN, CDR2 SVGIG (reference sequence). CDR3 protein: CAWSPNLGNQPQHF. CDR3 DNA: TGTGCCTGGAGTCCAAACTTGGGCAATCAGCCCCAGCATTTT.

This rearrangement joins TRBV12-5 to TRBJ2-2, with no clear D. Germline CDR1 and CDR2: LGHNT and FRNRAP. The V and J ends lost 2 bases and 4 bases respectively, with 5 bases between them. The CDR3 is made up of 13 amino acids. CDR3 coding DNA: TGTGCTAGTGGTTTGTCCCTCACCGGGGAGCTGTTTTTT. This codes for CASGLSLTGELFF.

The chain has TRBV6-5 and TRBJ2-3, with D possibly matching TRBD2 (5 bases). With 7 bases removed from V and 7 bases from J, the gap between germline ends came to 12 bases. This CDR3 spans 12 amino acids. The germline gives CDR1 MNHEY, CDR2 SVGAGI. The CDR3 spells CASTASGNTQYF. The CDR3, as DNA: TGTGCCAGCACAGCAAGCGGAAATACGCAGTATTTT.